This T cell receptor beta chain was identified during a study of CD8 T cell repertoires and HIV-1 epitope variants. About the study: Separate wells received one of Twenty-five Gag or Nef variant peptides. Separate from the cultures, 1M uncultured T cells served as baseline. Points from the study as a whole: Most of the nine antigen-specific clonotypes appeared cross-reactive to autologous or escape variants.

Only in-frame clones appear in the TCRdb table, and some are missing; sequencing was by immunoSEQ multiplex PCR. The table shows several thousand clones, with approximately 70% occurring only once. V dropped 4 bases and J dropped 7; count of bases not matched to a gene: 12. The CDR3 sequence is 15 residues long. CDR1 and CDR2 (germline): LGHNA, YNFKEQ. By sample share, this clone is large. Antigen: not known. The material sequenced was cultured CD8+ T cells derived from PBMCs. The receptor was isolated from a male donor with HIV. The gene calls are TRBV4-2 and TRBJ1-2; 7 bases line up with TRBD1. In DNA, the CDR3 is TGTGCCAGCAGCCTAGGGGACAGCGGGAGGGGTGGCTACACCTTC. This sequence encodes CASSLGDSGRGGYTF.